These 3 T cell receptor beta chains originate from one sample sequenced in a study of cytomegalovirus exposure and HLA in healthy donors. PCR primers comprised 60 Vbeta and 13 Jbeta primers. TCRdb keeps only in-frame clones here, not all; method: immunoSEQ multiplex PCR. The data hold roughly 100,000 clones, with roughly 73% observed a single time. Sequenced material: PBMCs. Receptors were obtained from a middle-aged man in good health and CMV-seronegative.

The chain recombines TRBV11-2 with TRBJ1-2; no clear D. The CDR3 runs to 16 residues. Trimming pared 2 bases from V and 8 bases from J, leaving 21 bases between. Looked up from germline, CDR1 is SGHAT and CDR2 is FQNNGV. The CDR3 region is CASSLSSSGLMFGYTF. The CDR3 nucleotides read TGTGCCAGCAGCTTAAGTAGTAGCGGCCTGATGTTCGGCTACACCTTC.

CDR3 in amino acids: CASSPPTGTGKESPLHF. CDR3 bases: TGTGCCAGCTCACCACCTACCGGGACAGGGAAGGAATCACCCCTCCACTTT. V gene TRBV18 combines with J gene TRBJ1-6, with 9 positions matching TRBD1. The germline CDR1 and CDR2 sequences are KGHSH and LQKENI. The CDR3 extends over 17 amino acids. V was clipped by 0 bases and J by 10 bases; unmatched bases: 10.

CDR3 protein: CASSYGSGDYYGYTF. The CDR3 DNA reads as TGTGCCAGCAGTTACGGGTCAGGTGATTACTATGGCTACACCTTC. The chain joins TRBV6-5 to TRBJ1-2; D gene ambiguous. The CDR3 covers 15 residues. V was clipped by 2 bases and J by 3 bases, with 13 bases between them. CDR1 is MNHEY, CDR2 SVGAGI, per germline.